Below are 10 T cell receptor beta chains sequenced from a single sample in a study of cytomegalovirus exposure and HLA in healthy donors. Here immunoSEQ multiplex PCR was the method, and the copy in TCRdb shows in-frame clones only, minus some. The table lists tens of thousands of clones, approximately 90% of them singletons. Sequencing was carried out using PBMCs. These TCRs come from a woman between 18 and 29 years old in good health and CMV-seropositive.

The gene calls are TRBV5-4 and TRBJ1-2; no clear D. V shed 0 bases and J shed 7 bases, with 16 bases lying between them. Looked up from germline, CDR1 is SGHNT and CDR2 is YYREEE (reference sequence). This CDR3 contains 15 residues. CDR3 residues: CASSLVQRIPGGYTF. The CDR3 DNA follows: TGTGCCAGCAGCTTGGTACAACGGATCCCAGGTGGCTACACCTTC. Full variable domain (remainder filled in from reference TRBV5-4 and TRBJ1-2): ETGVTQSPTHLIKTRGQQVTLRCSSQSGHNTVSWYQQALGQGPQFIFQYYREEENGRGNFPPRFSGLQFPNYSSELNVNALELDDSALYLCASSLVQRIPGGYTFGSGTRLTVV.

V usage is TRBV6-5 and J usage is TRBJ1-2, with D maybe TRBD1 (6 bases). The germline V and J ends were trimmed by 2 bases and 3 bases, with 10 bases remaining between them. In germline, CDR1 is MNHEY, CDR2 SVGAGI. The CDR3 loop spans 14 amino acids. The CDR3 DNA reads TGTGCCAGCAGTTACGGGGGCGAGGACTATGGCTACACCTTC. Translated, it gives CASSYGGEDYGYTF.

The genes are TRBV7-2 and TRBJ1-1; a possible D gene is TRBD1 (5 bases). The CDR3 consists of 13 residues. Germline V lookup: CDR1 SGHTA, CDR2 FQGNSA. V was cut by 5 bases and J by 7 bases, with 14 bases left in between. DNA of the CDR3: TGTGCCAGCAGCACGAGACAGTCCAGTGAAGCTTTCTTT. It translates to CASSTRQSSEAFF.

The J gene is TRBJ1-2, the V gene TRBV4-1; 7 positions agree with TRBD1. Trimming at V came to 1 base and at J to 4 bases, leaving 9 bases not matched to a gene. Looked up from germline, CDR1 is MGHRA and CDR2 is YSYEKL. The CDR3 has 16 residues. The CDR3 is CASSQAEGQPLYGYTF. CDR3 DNA: TGCGCCAGCAGCCAAGCGGAGGGACAGCCACTCTATGGCTACACCTTC.

The chain couples TRBV7-8 to TRBJ2-1, with 7 bases identical to TRBD1. This CDR3 has 15 amino acids. Germline-derived CDR1 and CDR2 are SGHVS and FQNEAQ. Unmatched junction bases numbered 11, after V lost 5 bases and J lost 7 bases. DNA of the CDR3: TGTGCCAGCAGCCCCCCGGGACAGATGTGGAATGAGCAGTTCTTC. Translation: CASSPPGQMWNEQFF.

The V call is TRBV28, the J call TRBJ2-2; D gene ambiguous. Germline-derived CDR1 and CDR2 are MDHEN and SYDVKM. V was pared by 5 bases and J by 3 bases, with 4 bases between. The CDR3 contains 12 residues. CDR3 sequence: CASSPDTGELFF. The CDR3, as DNA: TGTGCCAGCAGTCCGGACACCGGGGAGCTGTTTTTT.

CDR3 in DNA: TGTGCCAGCAGCGAACAGGGTTTTGAAGCTTTCTTT. Translation: CASSEQGFEAFF. This chain links TRBV2 with TRBJ1-1, with D perhaps TRBD1 (6 bases). Germline V gene data show CDR1 as SNHLY and CDR2 as FYNNEI. The CDR3 spans 12 residues. Trimming pared 6 bases from V and 7 bases from J, leaving 12 bases between.

This clone appeared once. The rearrangement links TRBV7-2 to TRBJ2-7, with TRBD2 as a possible D gene (6 bases). Trimming took off 1 base at V and 2 bases at J, with 21 bases between the two ends. In germline, CDR1 is SGHTA, CDR2 FQGNSA. The CDR3 is made up of 18 amino acids. CDR3 region: CASSLVGGVNLGAYEQYF. The CDR3 nucleotides are TGTGCCAGCAGCTTAGTGGGCGGGGTGAACCTGGGAGCCTACGAGCAGTACTTC.

The chain recombines TRBV4-2 with TRBJ2-6; D may be TRBD1 (5 bases). The V gene's germline CDR1 is LGHNA and CDR2 YNFKEQ. V lost 0 bases to trimming and J lost 1 base, with 7 bases between them. CDR3 length: 16 amino acids. CDR3 residues: CASSQEGPSGANVLTF. The DNA for the CDR3 is TGTGCCAGCAGCCAAGAGGGGCCTTCTGGGGCCAACGTCCTGACTTTC.

The chain uses TRBV4-3 and TRBJ2-3, with D possibly TRBD1 on 6 matching bases. The germline CDR1 and CDR2 sequences are LGHNA and YSLEER. The ends were cut back, 0 bases at V and 4 bases at J, with 17 bases in the middle. The CDR3 runs to 17 residues. CDR3 nucleotides: TGCGCCAGCAGCCAAGACCCAGGGGTGATCAGTCCAGATACGCAGTATTTT. Protein: CASSQDPGVISPDTQYF.